This T cell receptor beta chain was retrieved from a study of blood T cell repertoires in COVID-19. Across the study: From the United States, Italy and Spain came samples of acute and convalescent COVID-19. T cells, B-cell-depleted T cells, or PBMCs provided the cDNA or gDNA that served as material.

CDR1 SQVTM and CDR2 ANQGSEA come from the germline V gene. The CDR3 spans 13 residues. V lost 2 bases and J lost 1, with 8 bases in between. Enrolled during active infection, Seattle patients were then followed longitudinally. In the original analysis: Using reference gene primer amplification, nucleated cell counts were estimated. Measured with immunoSEQ multiplex PCR; TCRdb has only the in-frame clones, and not every one. V and J calls and clone size come straight from that table; D and trimming were deduced from the DNA. The sample consists of fewer than 450,000 clones, 80% to 90% of them appearing once.

This chain uses TRBV29-1 with TRBJ2-5; TRBD2 is a possible D gene (6 bases). The clonotype was recovered from a woman aged 45-65 years with COVID-19, enrolled during active disease. The source material was peripheral blood. This CDR3 is CSVEPGAQETQYF. The CDR3 nucleotides are TGCAGCGTTGAACCGGGAGCCCAAGAGACCCAGTACTTC.